These 28 T cell receptor beta chains share one sample of origin, sequenced in a study of blood T cell repertoires in COVID-19 (dated by TCRdb to the early 2020s). The protocol used for the library was the immunoSEQ multiplex PCR assay. TCRdb retrieved this table from immuneACCESS and kept in-frame rearrangements only. Not all clones are present; in checked studies, unresolved V genes account for under half, and no reason is known for the remainder. For this sample the table gives a few hundred thousand clones, of which about nine tenths were detected only once. The ten largest clones take up 3% of the sample. Specimen: peripheral blood. These TCRs come from a woman aged 25 to 39 with active or convalescent COVID-19.

The V gene is TRBV5-5, the J gene TRBJ2-4; TRBD1 matches at 10 bases. This CDR3 has 14 residues. Germline assignment: CDR1 SGHKS and CDR2 YYEKEE (reference sequence). V was pared by 0 bases and J by 7 bases, with 1 base of the junction left unmatched. CDR3 in DNA: TGTGCCAGCAGCTTGGTGGGACAGGGGAACATTCAGTACTTC. Translating it yields CASSLVGQGNIQYF.

The chain carries TRBV12-5 and TRBJ2-1, with TRBD2 as a possible D gene (5 bases). The V gene lost 8 bases and the J gene lost 10 bases, with 18 bases spanning the gap. CDR1 is LGHNT and CDR2 is FRNRAP in the germline V gene. CDR3 length equals 13 residues. As DNA, the CDR3 is TGTGCTAGTATACCCCGGAGGTGGCGGGAGCAGTTCTTC. Translation: CASIPRRWREQFF. Looking up the rest from reference TRBV12-5 and TRBJ2-1 gives the full variable domain: DARVTQTPRHKVTEMGQEVTMRCQPILGHNTVFWYRQTMMQGLELLAYFRNRAPLDDSGMPKDRFSAEMPDATLATLKIQPSEPRDSAVYFCASIPRRWREQFFGPGTRLTVL.

The V call is TRBV4-1, the J call TRBJ1-5, with D hard to call. Germline V gives CDR1 MGHRA, CDR2 YSYEKL. Trimming left V 1 base short and J 6 bases short, with 13 bases between. This CDR3 has 15 amino acids. CDR3 sequence reads: CASSQVIGEGQPQHF. The CDR3 nucleotides are TGCGCCAGCAGCCAAGTCATCGGGGAGGGTCAGCCCCAGCATTTT.

The CDR3 DNA sequence: TGTGCCAGCAGCTCCCAGACAGGGCTCTACACTGAAGCTTTCTTT. Amino acids: CASSSQTGLYTEAFF. This chain uses TRBV7-2 with TRBJ1-1, with 7 bases aligning to TRBD1. J lost 3 bases, V lost 4 bases, and 8 bases had no gene match. Germline lookup yields CDR1 SGHTA and CDR2 FQGNSA. CDR3 length: 15 amino acids.

The chain joins TRBV9 to TRBJ2-1; maybe TRBD2 (5 bases). The CDR3 has 13 amino acids. Germline CDR1 and CDR2: SGDLS and YYNGEE. Trimming stripped 3 bases from V and 5 bases from J, with 9 bases between. The CDR3 sequence: CASSASGDNEQFF. The CDR3 nucleotides are TGTGCCAGCAGCGCCTCCGGGGACAATGAGCAGTTCTTC.

The rearrangement links TRBV7-2 to TRBJ2-3; TRBD2 is a possible D gene (6 bases). This CDR3 has 16 residues. Per the germline V gene, CDR1 is SGHTA and CDR2 is FQGNSA. Trimming stripped 4 bases from V and 5 bases from J, with 19 bases between. The CDR3 region has the DNA TGTGCCAGCAGCTATACCGGGACTCCCGGGAGAGATACGCAGTATTTT. This encodes CASSYTGTPGRDTQYF.

The chain has TRBV2 and TRBJ2-3; 8 bases match TRBD2. The CDR3 is made up of 14 amino acids. CDR1 SNHLY and CDR2 FYNNEI come from the germline V gene. Trimming removed 5 bases from V and 2 bases from J; junction bases left unmatched: 3. Here the CDR3 reads CASSTGGFTDTQYF. CDR3 nucleotides: TGTGCCAGCAGTACGGGGGGGTTCACAGATACGCAGTATTTT.

This chain joins TRBV7-2 and TRBJ2-5; 12 bases line up with TRBD2. Germline CDR1 reads SGHTA; CDR2 reads FQGNSA. This CDR3 spans 19 amino acids. J lost 2 bases, V lost 1 base, and 11 bases had no gene match. CDR3 sequence: CASSLDRPSGGAGQETQYF. Here the CDR3 DNA reads TGTGCCAGCAGCTTAGATCGGCCTAGCGGGGGGGCTGGGCAAGAGACCCAGTACTTC. The full variable domain, rest sourced from reference TRBV7-2 and TRBJ2-5, is GAGVSQSPSNKVTEKGKDVELRCDPISGHTALYWYRQSLGQGLEFLIYFQGNSAPDKSGLPSDRFSAERTGGSVSTLTIQRTQQEDSAVYLCASSLDRPSGGAGQETQYFGPGTRLLVL.

This clone appeared a few times. J is TRBJ2-6 and V is TRBV23-1; 7 bases agree with TRBD1. TRBV23-1 is an open reading frame, and its role is uncertain. The CDR3 has 21 amino acids. J was trimmed by 0 bases and V by 0 bases; bases with no gene match: 14. CDR3 sequence reads: CASSQSGWSDRKGSGANVLTF. The CDR3 DNA follows: TGCGCCAGCAGTCAATCGGGGTGGTCGGACAGGAAAGGCTCTGGGGCCAACGTCCTGACTTTC.

V usage is TRBV11-3 and J usage is TRBJ1-2; a weak D match, TRBD1 (5 bases). CDR3 length equals 15 residues. Germline-derived CDR1 and CDR2 are SGHNT and YENEEA. With 5 bases removed from V and 5 bases from J, the gap between germline ends came to 18 bases. CDR3 sequence reads: CASSPWGSTFYGYTF. DNA of the CDR3: TGTGCCAGCAGCCCCTGGGGCAGTACTTTTTATGGCTACACCTTC.

CDR3 in DNA: TGCAGCGTTGTGGTACAGCAAGAGACCCAGTACTTC. Protein product: CSVVVQQETQYF. The rearrangement links TRBV29-1 to TRBJ2-5; the D is unclear. This CDR3 is built from 12 residues. CDR1 SQVTM and CDR2 ANQGSEA come from the germline V gene. Trimming pared 4 bases from V and 2 bases from J, leaving 8 bases between.

J is TRBJ1-1 and V is TRBV2; D is perhaps TRBD1 (6 bases). The CDR3 is made up of 11 amino acids. V lost 6 bases and J 11 bases, leaving 13 bases between the germline ends. In germline, CDR1 is SNHLY, CDR2 FYNNEI. The CDR3 DNA is TGTGCCAGCAGCGTCGACAGGCATGCTTTCTTT. This sequence encodes CASSVDRHAFF.

This rearrangement joins TRBV30 to TRBJ2-3; D might be TRBD1 (6 bases). The CDR3 sequence is 16 residues long. V was trimmed by 3 bases and J by 0 bases, leaving 16 bases between them. Germline CDR1 and CDR2: GTSNPN and SVGIG (reference sequence). The CDR3 here is CAWRVWGRASTDTQYF. The CDR3 nucleotides read TGTGCCTGGAGAGTCTGGGGGCGTGCTAGCACAGATACGCAGTATTTT.

V and J are TRBV7-3 and TRBJ1-4, with D tentatively TRBD1 (5 bases). Germline assignment: CDR1 SGHTA and CDR2 FQGTGA. The CDR3 contains 14 residues. V was pared by 6 bases and J by 3 bases, with 11 bases between. The CDR3 DNA sequence: TGTGCCAGCAGTAGGGGTGGGGCTAATGAAAAACTGTTTTTT. Protein sequence: CASSRGGANEKLFF.

V usage is TRBV6-5 and J usage is TRBJ1-6; D gene unclear. The V end was cut by 2 bases, the J end by 8 bases, with 7 bases between. The CDR3 sequence is 13 residues long. Germline CDR1 reads MNHEY; CDR2 reads SVGAGI. CDR3 sequence: CASSYSADSPLHF. CDR3 sequence (DNA): TGTGCCAGCAGTTACAGCGCGGATTCACCCCTCCACTTT.

V and J are TRBV19 and TRBJ1-5; D gene unclear. The CDR3 totals 13 residues. CDR1 is LNHDA, CDR2 SQIVND, per germline (reference sequence). V lost 4 bases, J lost 5 bases, and 9 bases lay in between. For the CDR3, the DNA is TGTGCCAGTAGTACCGTTATCGATCAGCCCCAGCATTTT. Amino acids: CASSTVIDQPQHF.

V is TRBV27 and J is TRBJ2-1; perhaps TRBD2 as D (7 bases). This CDR3 region has 15 residues. With 3 bases removed from V and 5 bases from J, the gap between germline ends came to 14 bases. In germline, CDR1 is MNHEY, CDR2 SMNVEV (reference sequence). The chain's CDR3 is CASSFSGGADNEQFF. CDR3 DNA sequence: TGTGCCAGCAGTTTTAGTGGGGGGGCGGACAATGAGCAGTTCTTC.

V usage is TRBV12-3 or TRBV12-4 and J usage is TRBJ1-1; D gene ambiguous. This CDR3 has 12 residues. Trimming pared 3 bases from V and 1 base from J, leaving 3 bases between. In nucleotides, the CDR3 is TGTGCCAGCAGTTTTAGGAACACTGAAGCTTTCTTT. It codes for CASSFRNTEAFF.

This chain joins TRBV28 and TRBJ1-2; the match to TRBD1 covers 8 bases. Germline V lookup: CDR1 MDHEN, CDR2 SYDVKM. Trimming removed 6 bases from V and 7 bases from J; junction bases left unmatched: 7. This CDR3 is built from 13 residues. CDR3 bases: TGTGCCAGCAGCCCCAGGGGGCCGGGTGGCTACACCTTC. Amino acids: CASSPRGPGGYTF.

V is TRBV7-8 and J is TRBJ2-3, with a weak D call TRBD2 (5 bases). Trimming took off 3 bases at V and 0 bases at J, with 19 bases between the two ends. CDR1 SGHVS and CDR2 FQNEAQ come from the germline V gene. The CDR3 is 18 amino acids. The CDR3 loop is CASSFTRGLSPSTDTQYF. The DNA for the CDR3 is TGTGCCAGCAGCTTCACTAGAGGACTCTCACCTAGCACAGATACGCAGTATTTT.

This clone showed up just once. This rearrangement joins TRBV4-1 to TRBJ1-1; 10 nucleotides match TRBD1. The CDR3 runs 15 residues. Germline V CDR1 and CDR2: MGHRA, YSYEKL. V lost 4 bases, J lost 4 bases, and 6 bases stayed unmatched. CDR3 coding DNA: TGCGCCAGCAGCCGGGGGGACAGGGGACGCACTGAAGCTTTCTTT. Residues: CASSRGDRGRTEAFF.

The chain uses TRBV9 and TRBJ1-6, with D possibly being TRBD1 (6 bases). The V gene lost 4 bases and the J gene lost 5 bases, with 19 bases spanning the gap. CDR1 is SGDLS, CDR2 YYNGEE, per germline. The CDR3 contains 17 residues. The CDR3 DNA reads as TGTGCCAGCAGCACCCGGGGGGGGCCGGCTAATAATTCACCCCTCCACTTT. This sequence encodes CASSTRGGPANNSPLHF.

The CDR3 DNA reads as TGTGCCAGCAAGGGGCCGGCAAGAGCAGATTCACCCCTCCACTTT. This gives the protein CASKGPARADSPLHF. The gene calls are TRBV2 and TRBJ1-6, with a possible D match to TRBD1 (5 bases). The CDR3 has 15 amino acids. Between the trimmed V and J ends, which lost 7 bases and 8 bases, there was a span of 18 bases. CDR1 is SNHLY and CDR2 is FYNNEI in the germline V gene.

The chain carries TRBV20-1 and TRBJ1-5; weak D call: TRBD1 (6 bases). V gave up 3 bases and J gave up 2 bases, with 11 bases separating them. Germline V lookup: CDR1 DFQATT, CDR2 SNEGSKA (reference sequence). This CDR3 has 14 residues. CDR3 sequence reads: CSASRGGGNQPQHF. For the CDR3, the DNA is TGCAGTGCTAGTCGAGGGGGGGGCAATCAGCCCCAGCATTTT.

The rearrangement uses TRBV7-9 and TRBJ2-3, with TRBD1 matching over 9 bases. Germline V lookup: CDR1 SEHNR, CDR2 FQNEAQ (reference sequence). Unmatched junction bases numbered 6, after V lost 5 bases and J lost 0 bases. The CDR3 has 16 residues. CDR3 loop: CASSAWTGASTDTQYF. The CDR3 DNA reads as TGTGCCAGCAGCGCTTGGACAGGGGCGAGCACAGATACGCAGTATTTT.

The rearrangement links TRBV9 to TRBJ2-1; TRBD1 aligns across 8 bases. CDR1 and CDR2 (germline): SGDLS, YYNGEE. CDR3 length equals 14 residues. Trimming cost V 4 bases and J 6 bases; bases outside gene matches: 6. The CDR3 coding sequence is TGTGCCAGCAGCCCAGGGGGCCGTGGCAATGAGCAGTTCTTC. It codes for CASSPGGRGNEQFF.

The rearrangement joins TRBV19 to TRBJ2-1, with 11 bases lining up with TRBD1. Looked up from germline, CDR1 is LNHDA and CDR2 is SQIVND (reference sequence). V dropped 3 bases and J dropped 3; count of bases not matched to a gene: 4. There are 16 residues in the CDR3. The chain's CDR3 is CASSIPGQGGYNEQFF. In nucleotides, the CDR3 is TGTGCCAGTAGTATCCCGGGACAGGGGGGCTACAATGAGCAGTTCTTC.

The chain employs TRBV29-1 and TRBJ2-3; D is unclear. Trimming stripped 5 bases from V and 2 bases from J, with 11 bases between. Germline V lookup: CDR1 SQVTM, CDR2 ANQGSEA. The CDR3 extends over 13 amino acids. As DNA, the CDR3 is TGCAGCGTTTTCCTTCCTCTCACAGATACGCAGTATTTT. This translates into CSVFLPLTDTQYF.